Below, 20 T cell receptor beta chains from the same sample are listed, as sequenced in a study of naive and memory T cell subsets. The treatment: skin biopsy from PPD injection site in Mantoux-positive individual. An oligonucleotide containing a UMI was ligated to the 3' end of TCR cDNA. Amplification of ligated cDNA took four PCR rounds with SP2 and nested alpha and beta constant primers. TCRdb passed the UMI-ligation and nested PCR reads through MiXCR, listing each CDR3 protein once. This sample has around 33,000 distinct CDR3 sequences, with 5.5% to 7.5% found just once. Source: skin, taken from a tuberculin skin test site. These receptors were obtained from an adult in good health.

In the case of this clonotype: Relative to the germline gene, one junction end is altered; a read error may explain this. V usage is TRBV7-6 and J usage is TRBJ1-2, with D perhaps matching TRBD1 (6 bases). Germline V gives CDR1 SGHVS, CDR2 FNYEAQ. CDR3 length: 13 amino acids. The CDR3 sequence is CASSTGYRHGYNF. DNA of the CDR3: TGTGCCAGCAGCACAGGGTATCGGCATGGCTACAACTTC.

This clonotype was counted only a few times. This chain connects TRBV5-1 to TRBJ2-6; 7 bases match TRBD1. CDR1 SGHRS and CDR2 YFSETQ come from the germline V gene. J gave up 0 bases and V 2 bases, and 2 bases lay outside the gene matches. The CDR3 length is 16 residues. CDR3 sequence reads: CASSFAGGSGANVLTF. CDR3 coding DNA: TGCGCCAGCAGCTTCGCAGGGGGCTCTGGGGCCAACGTCCTGACTTTC.

By frequency in the sample, this clonotype is medium-sized. V and J are TRBV5-1 and TRBJ2-2, with a tentative D call TRBD1 (5 bases). V lost 0 bases and J lost 1, with 7 bases in between. CDR1 and CDR2 from the germline V gene are SGHRS and YFSETQ. The CDR3 consists of 15 residues. CDR3 DNA sequence: TGCGCCAGCAGCTTGGTAGGGGTGAACACCGGGGAGCTGTTTTTT. This translates into CASSLVGVNTGELFF.

This sequence joins TRBV9 and TRBJ1-1; 9 nucleotides line up with TRBD1. Germline trimming cut 3 bases from V and 2 bases from J; bases unmatched to any gene: 5. Germline V CDR1 and CDR2: SGDLS, YYNGEE. The CDR3 has 15 residues. CDR3 coding DNA: TGTGCCAGCAGCGAATGGACAGGGGTAAACACTGAAGCTTTCTTT. Amino acids: CASSEWTGVNTEAFF.

With regard to this clonotype: With a much larger clone just one base away, this may be a read error. The chain couples TRBV6-1 to TRBJ1-5; D call uncertain. Trimming took 5 bases from V and 0 from J, leaving 17 bases between them. CDR3 length equals 17 residues. CDR1 is MNHNS and CDR2 is SASEGT in the germline V gene. The CDR3 loop is CASSTFTSSGSNQPQHF. CDR3 coding DNA: TGTGCCAGCAGTACCTTTACCTCCTCGGGTAGCAATCAGCCCCAGCATTTT.

Sample share makes this clonotype medium-sized. The V call is TRBV6-5, the J call TRBJ1-2; D remains unclear. With 8 bases removed from V and 6 bases from J, the gap between germline ends came to 19 bases. Germline V gene lookup returns CDR1 MNHEY and CDR2 SVGAGI. The CDR3 consists of 14 residues. The CDR3 loop reads CASGPVGSPDGYTF. DNA for the CDR3: TGTGCCAGCGGTCCAGTCGGGAGTCCTGATGGCTACACCTTC.

V is TRBV5-1 and J is TRBJ2-1; 11 bases agree with TRBD1. This CDR3 comprises 17 residues. The V and J ends lost 6 bases and 8 bases, in that order; junction bases with no gene match: 16. CDR1 SGHRS and CDR2 YFSETQ come from the germline V gene. The CDR3 is CASILTPGTGGRDEQFF. DNA for the CDR3: TGCGCCAGCATCCTCACCCCCGGGACAGGGGGTAGGGATGAGCAGTTCTTC.

This clonotype was detected many times. The chain has TRBV29-1 and TRBJ2-3; TRBD2 aligns across 7 bases. CDR3 size: 16 residues. J lost 3 bases, V lost 7 bases, and 16 bases had no gene match. Germline CDR1 is SQVTM and CDR2 is ANQGSEA. The CDR3 region has the DNA TGCAGCGCTAAAAACCCACTTTCCGGGGGGACAGATACGCAGTATTTT. This codes for CSAKNPLSGGTDTQYF.

At least ten counts were recorded for this clonotype. The chain couples TRBV28 to TRBJ2-1; no clear D. The germline gives CDR1 MDHEN, CDR2 SYDVKM. V lost 4 bases, J lost 0 bases, and 13 bases lay in between. This CDR3 has 16 amino acids. CDR3 bases: TGTGCCAGCAGTTCCCTCGGACCGAGCTCCTACAATGAGCAGTTCTTC. Protein product: CASSSLGPSSYNEQFF.

In its sample, this clonotype was seen a few times. The genes are TRBV9 and TRBJ2-3; no clear D gene. V lost 0 bases to trimming and J lost 0 bases, with 8 bases between them. CDR1 is SGDLS, CDR2 YYNGEE, per germline. The CDR3 contains 15 residues. CDR3 sequence (DNA): TGTGCCAGCAGCGTAGCAGAGGCTAGCACAGATACGCAGTATTTT. Translated: CASSVAEASTDTQYF.

This clonotype was counted many times. V is TRBV5-4 and J is TRBJ2-5, with TRBD1 as a possible D gene (6 bases). The CDR3 consists of 12 residues. Trimming left V 5 bases short and J 5 bases short, with 10 bases between. Germline CDR1 and CDR2: SGHNT and YYREEE (reference sequence). CDR3: CASSEGQETQYF. For the CDR3, the DNA is TGTGCCAGCAGTGAAGGACAGGAGACCCAGTACTTC.

A few counts support this clonotype. This chain connects TRBV3-1 to TRBJ2-4, with D tentatively TRBD2 (5 bases). V lost 0 bases and J 5 bases, leaving 11 bases between the germline ends. Germline CDR1 and CDR2: LGHDT and YNNKEL (reference sequence). The CDR3 sequence is 15 residues long. The CDR3 coding sequence is TGTGCCAGCAGCCAAGATTCAGCGGTCGAAAACATTCAGTACTTC. Protein product: CASSQDSAVENIQYF.

V and J are TRBV4-1 and TRBJ1-1; tentative D call: TRBD1 (6 bases). Germline CDR1 MGHRA, CDR2 YSYEKL. The CDR3 contains 16 residues. V shed 1 base and J shed 4 bases, with 16 bases lying between them. CDR3 sequence (DNA): TGCGCCAGCAGCCAAGCGGTGGGGGGGCTGGGCACTGAAGCTTTCTTT. Amino acid sequence: CASSQAVGGLGTEAFF.

This clonotype was recorded at least ten times. This chain connects TRBV6-1 to TRBJ1-5; tentatively, D is TRBD1 (5 bases). In germline, CDR1 is MNHNS, CDR2 SASEGT. V lost 4 bases, J lost 2 bases, and 18 bases lay in between. The CDR3 is 17 amino acids. The CDR3 region has the DNA TGTGCCAGCAGTGTAAATCCAGGGAAACTGGGCAATCAGCCCCAGCATTTT. Protein: CASSVNPGKLGNQPQHF.

This clonotype was seen more than once but under ten times. This chain connects TRBV20-1 to TRBJ1-4; D is possibly TRBD1 (5 bases). The CDR3 extends over 15 amino acids. V was trimmed by 6 bases and J by 0 bases, leaving 14 bases between them. Germline-derived CDR1 and CDR2 are DFQATT and SNEGSKA (reference sequence). The CDR3: CSATGTDATNEKLFF. In nucleotides, the CDR3 is TGCAGTGCCACCGGGACGGACGCAACTAATGAAAAACTGTTTTTT.

The chain couples TRBV5-1 to TRBJ2-1; 7 bases agree with TRBD1. The CDR3 has 14 residues. J lost 4 bases, V lost 0 bases, and 1 base had no gene match. Germline assignment: CDR1 SGHRS and CDR2 YFSETQ. The CDR3 loop reads CASSLADRYNEQFF. CDR3 DNA sequence: TGCGCCAGCAGCTTGGCGGACAGGTACAATGAGCAGTTCTTC.

At least ten counts were recorded for this clonotype. This chain joins TRBV20-1 and TRBJ2-1; D is undetermined. CDR3 length: 16 residues. Per the germline V gene, CDR1 is DFQATT and CDR2 is SNEGSKA (reference sequence). The V end lost 6 bases, the J end lost 5 bases, and 23 bases lay between the germline ends. The CDR3 nucleotides are TGCAGTGCCTTCTACGAGGACCCCGTTGTAAACAATGAGCAGTTCTTC. It is translated as CSAFYEDPVVNNEQFF.

This clonotype has only a few counts. The chain has TRBV7-2 and TRBJ2-1; the match to TRBD2 covers 9 bases. CDR3 length: 14 residues. Per germline, CDR1 SGHTA and CDR2 FQGNSA. V lost 10 bases to trimming and J lost 7 bases; unmatched junction nucleotides: 11. CDR3 DNA sequence: TGTGCCACTACCCTCGCGGGGGGGCTAAATGAGCAGTTCTTC. Protein: CATTLAGGLNEQFF.

This clonotype appeared many times. The chain uses TRBV5-6 and TRBJ2-5; D gene ambiguous. V dropped 2 bases and J dropped 4 bases, with 3 bases sitting between them. The CDR3 length is 11 residues. Per germline, CDR1 SGHDT and CDR2 YYEEEE. The CDR3 protein is CASSFSETQYF. CDR3 DNA sequence: TGTGCCAGCAGCTTTTCAGAGACCCAGTACTTC. Combining the CDR3 with reference TRBV5-6 and TRBJ2-5 gives the whole variable domain DAGVTQSPTHLIKTRGQQVTLRCSPKSGHDTVSWYQQALGQGPQFIFQYYEEEERQRGNFPDRFSGHQFPNYSSELNVNALLLGDSALYLCASSFSETQYFGPGTRLLVL.

By share, this clonotype ranks as medium-sized. The chain joins TRBV3-1 to TRBJ2-7; the match to TRBD1 covers 8 bases. CDR3 length: 13 amino acids. The germline V gene has CDR1 LGHDT and CDR2 YNNKEL (reference sequence). The junction had 7 bases not matched to a gene; V was cut back by 6 bases and J by 6 bases. The CDR3: CASSRTGNSEQYF. DNA of the CDR3: TGTGCCAGCAGTCGGACAGGGAACAGCGAGCAGTACTTC.